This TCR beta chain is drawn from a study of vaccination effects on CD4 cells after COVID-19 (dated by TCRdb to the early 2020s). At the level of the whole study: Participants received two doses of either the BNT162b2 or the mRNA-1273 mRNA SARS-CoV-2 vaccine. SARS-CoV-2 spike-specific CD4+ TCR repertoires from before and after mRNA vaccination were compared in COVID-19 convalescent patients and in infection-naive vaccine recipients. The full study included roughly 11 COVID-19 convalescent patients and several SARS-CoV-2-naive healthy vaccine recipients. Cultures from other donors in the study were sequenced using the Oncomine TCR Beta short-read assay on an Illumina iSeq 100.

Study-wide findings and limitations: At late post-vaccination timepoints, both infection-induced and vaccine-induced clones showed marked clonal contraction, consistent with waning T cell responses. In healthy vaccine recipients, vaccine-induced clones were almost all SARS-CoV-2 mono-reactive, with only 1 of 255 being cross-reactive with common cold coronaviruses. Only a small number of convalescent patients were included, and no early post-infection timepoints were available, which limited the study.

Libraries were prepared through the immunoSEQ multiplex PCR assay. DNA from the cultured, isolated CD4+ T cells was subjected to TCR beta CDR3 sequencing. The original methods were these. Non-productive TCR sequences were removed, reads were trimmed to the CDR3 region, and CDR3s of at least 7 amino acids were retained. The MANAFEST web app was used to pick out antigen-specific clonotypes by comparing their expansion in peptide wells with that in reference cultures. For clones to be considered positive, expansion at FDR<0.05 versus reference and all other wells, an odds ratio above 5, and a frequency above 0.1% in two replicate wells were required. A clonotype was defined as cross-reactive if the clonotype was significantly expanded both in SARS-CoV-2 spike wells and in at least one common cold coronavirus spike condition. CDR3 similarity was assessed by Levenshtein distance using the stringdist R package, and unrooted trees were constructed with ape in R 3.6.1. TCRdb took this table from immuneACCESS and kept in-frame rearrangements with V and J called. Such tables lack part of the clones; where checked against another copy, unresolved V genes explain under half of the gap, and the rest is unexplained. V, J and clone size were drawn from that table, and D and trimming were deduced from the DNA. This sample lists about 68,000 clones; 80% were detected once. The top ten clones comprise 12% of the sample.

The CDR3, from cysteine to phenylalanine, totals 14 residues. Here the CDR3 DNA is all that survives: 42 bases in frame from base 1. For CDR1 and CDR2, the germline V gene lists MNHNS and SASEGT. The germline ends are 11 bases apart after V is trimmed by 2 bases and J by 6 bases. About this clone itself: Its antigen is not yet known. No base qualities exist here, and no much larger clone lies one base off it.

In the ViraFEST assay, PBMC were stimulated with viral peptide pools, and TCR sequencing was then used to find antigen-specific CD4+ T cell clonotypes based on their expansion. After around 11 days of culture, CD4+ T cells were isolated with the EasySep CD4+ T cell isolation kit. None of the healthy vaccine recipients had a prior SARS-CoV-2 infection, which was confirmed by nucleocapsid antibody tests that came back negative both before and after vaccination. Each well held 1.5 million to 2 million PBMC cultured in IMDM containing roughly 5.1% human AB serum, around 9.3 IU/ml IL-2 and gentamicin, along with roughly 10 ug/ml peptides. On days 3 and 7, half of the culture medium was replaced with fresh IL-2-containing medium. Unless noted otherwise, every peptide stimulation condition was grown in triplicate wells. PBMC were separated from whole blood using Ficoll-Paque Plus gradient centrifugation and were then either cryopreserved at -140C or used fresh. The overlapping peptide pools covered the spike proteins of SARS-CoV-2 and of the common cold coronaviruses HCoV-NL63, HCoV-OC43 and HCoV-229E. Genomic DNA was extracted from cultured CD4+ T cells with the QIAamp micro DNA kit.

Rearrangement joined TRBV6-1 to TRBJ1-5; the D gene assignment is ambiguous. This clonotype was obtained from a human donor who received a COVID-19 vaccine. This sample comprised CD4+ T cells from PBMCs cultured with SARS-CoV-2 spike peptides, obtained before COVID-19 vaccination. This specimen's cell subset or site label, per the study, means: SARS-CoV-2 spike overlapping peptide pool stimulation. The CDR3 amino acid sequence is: CASSESGGSQPQHF. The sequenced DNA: TGTGCCAGCAGTGAATCGGGCGGTAGTCAGCCCCAGCATTTT.